What follows describes a single T cell receptor beta chain. This entry is derived from a study of blood T cell repertoires in COVID-19. The wider study: The origin of the acute and convalescent COVID-19 samples was the United States, Italy and Spain. From T cells, B-cell-depleted T cells, or PBMCs came the material, which was cDNA or gDNA.

Germline CDR1 reads MGHDK; CDR2 reads SYGVNS. V was pared by 2 bases and J by 1 base, with 12 bases between. This CDR3 is 16 amino acids long. Under the authors' procedure: Estimated nucleated cell counts came from reference gene primer amplification. Produced via immunoSEQ multiplex PCR; TCRdb's table is partial and in-frame only. The DNA was the basis for D and trimming; V, J and clone size are from that table. This repertoire shows 80,000 to 100,000 clones, less than 95% found once; its top ten account for about 1.7%. This TCR was recovered from a man in his 60s with acute or convalescent COVID-19. V is TRBV25-1 and J is TRBJ1-3, with D possibly being TRBD1 (6 bases). The sequenced material came from peripheral blood. This CDR3 reads CASSETGFTSGNTIYF. CDR3 nucleotide sequence: TGTGCCAGCAGTGAAACAGGGTTTACATCTGGAAACACCATATATTTT.